These 23 T cell receptor beta chains were all obtained from the same sample, sequenced in a study of T cells in Graves' hyperthyroidism and ophthalmopathy. Template material for amplifying TCR beta CDR3 regions consisted of RNA transcripts. The HTBI set primed first-round TCR CDR3 RT-PCR. TCRdb re-analysed the multiplex PCR reads in MiXCR, keeping a single row per CDR3 protein. There are approximately 400,000 distinct CDR3 sequences in the sample; about a sixth occur only once, and roughly 8% lies in the top ten. The sample consisted of blood. These TCRs come from a young woman with Graves' hyperthyroidism.

This clonotype has a count of ten or more. This chain connects TRBV20-1 to TRBJ1-2; D is perhaps TRBD1 (5 bases). CDR1 and CDR2 from the germline V gene are DFQATT and SNEGSKA (reference sequence). This CDR3 contains 14 residues. The germline V and J ends were trimmed by 6 bases and 4 bases, with 18 bases remaining between them. The DNA for the CDR3 is TGCAGTGCCGGAAGCGGGGGTCTTGGCTATGGCTACACCTTC. Protein product: CSAGSGGLGYGYTF.

This clonotype was observed a few times. The rearrangement links TRBV20-1 to TRBJ1-2; 8 bases line up with TRBD1. CDR1 and CDR2 (germline): DFQATT, SNEGSKA (reference sequence). V shed 3 bases and J 5 bases; nucleotides not matched to a gene: 5. The CDR3 is 13 amino acids. This chain's CDR3 is CSARMDREYGYTF. CDR3 bases: TGCAGTGCTAGGATGGACAGGGAATATGGCTACACCTTC.

This clonotype was recorded many times. The chain uses TRBV2 and TRBJ2-4; 8 bases map to TRBD1. V lost 1 base to trimming and J lost 7 bases; unmatched junction nucleotides: 6. The CDR3 length is 15 residues. The germline V gene has CDR1 SNHLY and CDR2 FYNNEI. CDR3 protein: CASSEGQGARNIQYF. DNA of the CDR3: TGTGCCAGCAGTGAAGGGCAGGGGGCGAGGAACATTCAGTACTTC.

In its sample, this clonotype was seen many times. The chain carries TRBV7-9 and TRBJ1-1; D is unresolved. Germline-derived CDR1 and CDR2 are SEHNR and FQNEAQ (reference sequence). The CDR3 extends over 14 amino acids. Trimming cost V 5 bases and J 3 bases, with 13 bases left between them. The CDR3 reads CASSTRGGDTEAFF. The CDR3 coding sequence is TGTGCCAGCAGCACACGAGGCGGTGACACTGAAGCTTTCTTT.

This clonotype was picked up many times. The chain combines TRBV12-3 or TRBV12-4 with TRBJ1-1; tentative D call: TRBD1 (5 bases). Trimming shortened V by 3 bases and J by 6 bases, and 11 bases separated the two germline ends. The CDR3 totals 13 residues. Here the CDR3 reads CASSFGGLSEAFF. The CDR3 DNA sequence: TGTGCCAGCAGTTTCGGGGGACTTTCTGAAGCTTTCTTT.

A remark on this clonotype: An end of the junction differs from the germline gene, which may be a read error. The V gene is TRBV15, the J gene TRBJ2-3; D unclear. From germline, CDR1 is LNHNV and CDR2 YYDKDF (reference sequence). The length of the CDR3 is 13 residues. CDR3 loop: CATTQFSTDTQYF. The CDR3 region has the DNA TGTGCAACCACCCAATTTAGCACAGATACGCAGTATTTT.

The chain combines TRBV5-1 with TRBJ1-1; 9 nucleotides align to TRBD1. The CDR3 contains 16 residues. V lost 0 bases, J lost 4 bases, and 7 bases stayed unmatched. CDR1 and CDR2 (germline): SGHRS, YFSETQ. CDR3 coding DNA: TGCGCCAGCAGCTTGGTTCCGGGACAGGGAGCCACTGAAGCTTTCTTT. Protein sequence: CASSLVPGQGATEAFF.

The chain recombines TRBV7-8 with TRBJ1-3; 12 nucleotides align to TRBD1. Germline values: CDR1 SGHVS, CDR2 FQNEAQ. CDR3 length: 16 amino acids. Trimming cost V 4 bases and J 3 bases; bases outside gene matches: 4. CDR3 sequence: CASSYRDRGLGNTIYF. CDR3 nucleotides: TGTGCCAGCAGCTATCGGGACAGGGGGCTTGGAAACACCATATATTTT.

This clonotype was recorded many times. V and J are TRBV5-1 and TRBJ2-7; D uncertain. CDR3 length: 12 residues. Trimming stripped 4 bases from V and 8 bases from J, with 13 bases between. Germline CDR1 and CDR2: SGHRS and YFSETQ. CDR3 protein: CASSPEPLQQYF. The CDR3 nucleotides are TGCGCCAGCAGCCCCGAACCCCTACAGCAGTACTTC.

The V call is TRBV16, the J call TRBJ2-6; D is uncertain. CDR1 is KGHSY, CDR2 FQNENV, per germline. Between the trimmed V and J ends, which lost 4 bases and 2 bases, there was a span of 6 bases. The CDR3 is 14 residues long. CDR3 sequence: CASSLAAGANVLTF. In DNA form, the CDR3 reads TGTGCCAGCAGCCTCGCCGCTGGGGCCAACGTCCTGACTTTC.

V and J are TRBV20-1 and TRBJ2-7; 10 bases are shared with TRBD2. Germline trimming cut 3 bases from V and 1 base from J; bases unmatched to any gene: 6. Germline CDR1 and CDR2: DFQATT and SNEGSKA (reference sequence). The CDR3 consists of 15 residues. CDR3 nucleotides: TGCAGTGCTAGTGTGACTAGCGGGTTATCCTACGAGCAGTACTTC. Translated: CSASVTSGLSYEQYF.

This clonotype was counted a few times. V and J are TRBV19 and TRBJ1-1; weak D call: TRBD1 (6 bases). Deletions cut 1 base from V and 6 bases from J, with 15 bases between. Germline loops: CDR1 LNHDA, CDR2 SQIVND (reference sequence). The CDR3 totals 15 residues. Here the CDR3 DNA reads TGTGCCAGTAGTATAGTTAACAGGGTGGGATCTGAAGCTTTCTTT. Translating gives CASSIVNRVGSEAFF.

Only a few counts were recorded for this clonotype. V and J are TRBV5-6 and TRBJ2-1; weak D call: TRBD2 (5 bases). The CDR3 length is 11 residues. V was cut by 4 bases and J by 8 bases, with 7 bases left in between. Germline V gene lookup returns CDR1 SGHDT and CDR2 YYEEEE. As DNA, the CDR3 is TGTGCCAGCAGCATCGGGGATGAGCAGTTCTTC. Protein: CASSIGDEQFF. Variable domain in full (rest from reference TRBV5-6 and TRBJ2-1): DAGVTQSPTHLIKTRGQQVTLRCSPKSGHDTVSWYQQALGQGPQFIFQYYEEEERQRGNFPDRFSGHQFPNYSSELNVNALLLGDSALYLCASSIGDEQFFGPGTRLTVL.

This clonotype was counted at least ten times. The chain uses TRBV27 and TRBJ2-1, with 8 positions matching TRBD1. Germline CDR1 MNHEY, CDR2 SMNVEV (reference sequence). The CDR3 covers 16 residues. The junction had 16 bases not matched to a gene; V was cut back by 7 bases and J by 8 bases. CDR3 in DNA: TGTGCCAGCACCTCCCTCCGTACAGGGGGTGGTCATGAGCAGTTCTTC. It yields the protein CASTSLRTGGGHEQFF.

This clonotype was seen more than once but under ten times. The V gene is TRBV20-1, the J gene TRBJ1-5, with D possibly TRBD1 on 5 matching bases. Germline V gives CDR1 DFQATT, CDR2 SNEGSKA (reference sequence). The ends were cut back, 6 bases at V and 4 bases at J, with 13 bases in the middle. This CDR3 is 13 amino acids long. The CDR3 DNA is TGCAGTGCCGGGACCTTCGGTAATCAGCCCCAGCATTTT. Translating it yields CSAGTFGNQPQHF.

The V call is TRBV6-1, the J call TRBJ1-1, with D unclear. Germline V lookup: CDR1 MNHNS, CDR2 SASEGT. The CDR3 is made up of 12 amino acids. With 1 base removed from V and 6 bases from J, the gap between germline ends came to 6 bases. CDR3 loop: CASSEDRAEAFF. The CDR3 DNA reads TGTGCCAGCAGTGAAGATAGGGCTGAAGCTTTCTTT.

This clonotype was counted ten times or more. The chain combines TRBV6-1 with TRBJ2-1; no definite D call. The CDR3 is made up of 15 amino acids. V gave up 5 bases and J gave up 0 bases, with 11 bases separating them. Germline CDR1 is MNHNS and CDR2 is SASEGT. The CDR3 nucleotides are TGTGCCAGCAGTACCCCTAGGGACTCCTACAATGAGCAGTTCTTC. This translates into CASSTPRDSYNEQFF.

This clonotype was recorded at least ten times. The chain uses TRBV29-1 and TRBJ1-1, with 10 bases lining up with TRBD1. This CDR3 is 15 amino acids long. J was trimmed by 0 bases and V by 6 bases; bases with no gene match: 7. CDR1 is SQVTM, CDR2 ANQGSEA, per germline. The CDR3 here is CSVDDRGRMNTEAFF. CDR3 DNA sequence: TGCAGCGTGGACGACAGGGGGCGAATGAACACTGAAGCTTTCTTT.

This clonotype was detected many times. The chain uses TRBV12-3 or TRBV12-4 and TRBJ2-5; D might be TRBD1 (5 bases). V lost 3 bases and J lost 6, with 14 bases in between. The CDR3 is made up of 14 amino acids. The CDR3 loop is CASSFGRAVKTQYF. Here the CDR3 DNA reads TGTGCCAGCAGTTTCGGCAGGGCGGTAAAGACCCAGTACTTC.

Points on this clonotype: A read error is likely, as this CDR3 ends without the conserved phenylalanine or tryptophan. V is TRBV6-4 and J is TRBJ1-6, with D tentatively TRBD1 (6 bases). Trimming pared 4 bases from V and 8 bases from J, leaving 15 bases between. There are 15 residues in the CDR3. Looked up from germline, CDR1 is MRHNA and CDR2 is SNTAGT. The CDR3 nucleotides are TGTGCCAGCAGTGCCACGGGACACCCCGATTCACCCCTCCACCTT. It translates to CASSATGHPDSPLHL.

This clonotype was counted ten times or more. The genes are TRBV9 and TRBJ1-5; 10 positions match TRBD1. V lost 2 bases and J lost 5; bases outside the gene matches: 4. The CDR3 is made up of 15 amino acids. Germline CDR1 SGDLS, CDR2 YYNGEE. The DNA for the CDR3 is TGTGCCAGCAGCGTCGGCGGGACAGGGGATCAGCCCCAGCATTTT. Protein: CASSVGGTGDQPQHF.

This clonotype has ten or more counts. This chain uses TRBV30 with TRBJ2-1, with no clear D. Deletions cut 1 base from V and 6 bases from J, with 13 bases between. In germline, CDR1 is GTSNPN, CDR2 SVGIG (reference sequence). The CDR3 consists of 14 residues. CDR3 DNA sequence: TGTGCCTGGAGTGAGGGCGTTCGGAGCAATGAGCAGTTCTTC. It specifies CAWSEGVRSNEQFF.

This sequence joins TRBV5-1 and TRBJ2-7, with 7 nucleotides matching TRBD1. The V segment lost 1 base and the J segment 4 bases; nucleotides outside the gene matches: 8. This CDR3 contains 15 residues. Germline CDR1 is SGHRS and CDR2 is YFSETQ. The chain's CDR3 is CASSLTATGVYEQYF. DNA for the CDR3: TGCGCCAGCAGCTTGACCGCAACAGGGGTATACGAGCAGTACTTC. Drawing the rest from reference TRBV5-1 and TRBJ2-7, the complete variable domain is KAGVTQTPRYLIKTRGQQVTLSCSPISGHRSVSWYQQTPGQGLQFLFEYFSETQRNKGNFPGRFSGRQFSNSRSEMNVSTLELGDSALYLCASSLTATGVYEQYFGPGTRLTVT.